A selection of T cell receptor beta chains follows, all from one sample in a study of blood T cell repertoires in COVID-19. Sequenced by immunoSEQ multiplex PCR; TCRdb stores in-frame clones only, minus some. Found here are 250,000 to 300,000 clones, 85% to 90% of them singletons; the top ten hold approximately 4.2%. The sequenced material came from peripheral blood. Receptors were obtained from a middle-aged man with acute or convalescent COVID-19. Each CDR3 is given with its conserved first and last residue. A D gene is named only where the DNA matches it firmly. Only some rows state a clone size, as once, few, many or a class for expanded clones.

J gene: TRBJ2-1
clone size: NA
V gene: TRBV10-2
D gene: TRBD1
CDR3 protein: CASSDPGQGRNEQFF
CDR3 DNA: TGCGCCAGCAGTGATCCGGGACAGGGGAGAAATGAGCAGTTCTTC

J gene: TRBJ2-5
clone size: NA
V gene: TRBV11-2
D gene: NA
CDR3 protein: CASSLGTGRVGETQYF
CDR3 DNA: TGTGCCAGCAGCTTAGGGACAGGGAGGGTCGGAGAGACCCAGTACTTC

J gene: TRBJ2-3
clone size: NA
V gene: TRBV19
D gene: NA
CDR3 protein: CASSLTGEGTQYF
CDR3 DNA: TGTGCCAGTAGTTTGACAGGGGAGGGTACGCAGTATTTT

J gene: TRBJ1-5
clone size: once
V gene: TRBV7-7
D gene: NA
CDR3 protein: CASSLARVPIMPQHF
CDR3 DNA: TGTGCCAGCAGCTTAGCCAGGGTCCCAATTATGCCCCAGCATTTT

J gene: TRBJ2-7
clone size: NA
V gene: TRBV5-1
D gene: NA
CDR3 protein: CASSRSGPPRTYEQYF
CDR3 DNA: TGCGCCAGCAGCAGATCCGGCCCCCCCAGGACCTACGAGCAGTACTTC

J gene: TRBJ1-5
clone size: NA
V gene: TRBV18
D gene: NA
CDR3 protein: CASSLYREGEPQHF
CDR3 DNA: TGTGCCAGCTCACTTTACAGGGAAGGGGAGCCCCAGCATTTT

J gene: TRBJ1-1
clone size: NA
V gene: TRBV3-1/TRBV3-2
D gene: TRBD1
CDR3 protein: CASSLRGQDEAFF
CDR3 DNA: TGTGCCAGCAGTCTCAGGGGGCAAGATGAAGCTTTCTTT

J gene: TRBJ2-3
clone size: once
V gene: TRBV5-4
D gene: TRBD2
CDR3 protein: CASSFPSGGLDTQYF
CDR3 DNA: TGTGCCAGCAGCTTCCCTAGCGGGGGGTTAGATACGCAGTATTTT

J gene: TRBJ2-1
clone size: once
V gene: TRBV27
D gene: NA
CDR3 protein: CASSLLRETSSYNEQFF
CDR3 DNA: TGTGCCAGCAGTTTATTACGGGAGACGAGCTCCTACAATGAGCAGTTCTTC

J gene: TRBJ2-2
clone size: NA
V gene: TRBV5-1
D gene: NA
CDR3 protein: CASSFQGIGGELFF
CDR3 DNA: TGCGCCAGCAGCTTTCAGGGGATTGGCGGGGAGCTGTTTTTT

J gene: TRBJ1-2
clone size: NA
V gene: TRBV5-6
D gene: NA
CDR3 protein: CASSLGGGNYGYTF
CDR3 DNA: TGTGCCAGCAGTCTAGGAGGCGGCAACTATGGCTACACCTTC

J gene: TRBJ1-1
clone size: once
V gene: TRBV18
D gene: NA
CDR3 protein: CASSQGVDTEAFF
CDR3 DNA: TGTGCCAGCTCACAGGGGGTTGACACTGAAGCTTTCTTT

J gene: TRBJ2-6
clone size: NA
V gene: TRBV2
D gene: TRBD1
CDR3 protein: CASSTGASGANVLTF
CDR3 DNA: TGTGCCAGCAGCACAGGGGCGTCTGGGGCCAACGTCCTGACTTTC

J gene: TRBJ2-2
clone size: NA
V gene: TRBV9
D gene: TRBD2
CDR3 protein: CASSAPGASGALAGTGELFF
CDR3 DNA: TGTGCCAGCAGCGCCCCCGGGGCTAGCGGGGCCCTAGCCGGAACCGGGGAGCTGTTTTTT

J gene: TRBJ2-3
clone size: few
V gene: TRBV3-1/TRBV3-2
D gene: TRBD2
CDR3 protein: CASSQRALAGTDTQYF
CDR3 DNA: TGTGCCAGCAGCCAAAGGGCTCTAGCGGGCACAGATACGCAGTATTTT

J gene: TRBJ1-1
clone size: once
V gene: TRBV5-1
D gene: NA
CDR3 protein: CASSLGVGGNTEAFF
CDR3 DNA: TGCGCCAGCAGCTTGGGGGTCGGGGGGAACACTGAAGCTTTCTTT

J gene: TRBJ2-7
clone size: once
V gene: TRBV5-4
D gene: TRBD1
CDR3 protein: CASSFPGTGIYGQYF
CDR3 DNA: TGTGCCAGCAGCTTCCCCGGGACAGGGATTTATGGGCAGTACTTC

J gene: TRBJ1-4
clone size: NA
V gene: TRBV6-5
D gene: TRBD1
CDR3 protein: CASTGQGWEKLFF
CDR3 DNA: TGTGCCAGCACCGGACAGGGTTGGGAAAAACTGTTTTTT

J gene: TRBJ1-5
clone size: NA
V gene: TRBV10-3
D gene: NA
CDR3 protein: CAISESGGTGQPQHF
CDR3 DNA: TGTGCCATCAGTGAGTCAGGAGGGACGGGTCAGCCCCAGCATTTT

J gene: TRBJ1-2
clone size: NA
V gene: TRBV4-1
D gene: NA
CDR3 protein: CASSQIRGGDYGYTF
CDR3 DNA: TGCGCCAGCAGCCAAATTCGGGGGGGGGACTATGGCTACACCTTC

J gene: TRBJ2-2
clone size: NA
V gene: TRBV10-3
D gene: TRBD1
CDR3 protein: CAINRGQYIGELFF
CDR3 DNA: TGTGCCATCAACAGGGGGCAGTATATCGGGGAGCTGTTTTTT

J gene: TRBJ1-2
clone size: NA
V gene: TRBV14
D gene: TRBD1
CDR3 protein: CASSLTGEGYTF
CDR3 DNA: TGTGCCAGCAGCCTGACAGGGGAAGGCTACACCTTC

J gene: TRBJ1-5
clone size: NA
V gene: TRBV7-2
D gene: NA
CDR3 protein: CASSLVWAGAEPQHF
CDR3 DNA: TGTGCCAGCAGCTTAGTGTGGGCAGGGGCAGAGCCCCAGCATTTT

J gene: TRBJ2-2
clone size: NA
V gene: TRBV7-2
D gene: NA
CDR3 protein: CASSLGPAGTGELFF
CDR3 DNA: TGTGCCAGCAGCTTAGGGCCCGCAGGCACCGGGGAGCTGTTTTTT

J gene: TRBJ2-7
clone size: NA
V gene: TRBV9
D gene: NA
CDR3 protein: CASSVGGGDPSEQYF
CDR3 DNA: TGTGCCAGCAGCGTGGGAGGGGGAGACCCTTCCGAGCAGTACTTC

J gene: TRBJ2-1
clone size: NA
V gene: TRBV2
D gene: NA
CDR3 protein: CASSDPRGASYNEQFF
CDR3 DNA: TGTGCCAGCAGTGATCCCAGGGGGGCCTCCTACAATGAGCAGTTCTTC

J gene: TRBJ1-2
clone size: NA
V gene: TRBV6-6
D gene: NA
CDR3 protein: CASSSGVLYGYTF
CDR3 DNA: TGTGCCAGCAGTTCAGGGGTACTCTATGGCTACACCTTC

J gene: TRBJ1-2
clone size: NA
V gene: TRBV30
D gene: NA
CDR3 protein: CAWSAPQGNYGYTF
CDR3 DNA: TGTGCCTGGAGTGCACCGCAGGGTAACTATGGCTACACCTTC

J gene: TRBJ2-3
clone size: NA
V gene: TRBV6-2/TRBV6-3
D gene: TRBD2
CDR3 protein: CASSVSGVFTDTQYF
CDR3 DNA: TGTGCCAGCAGTGTCAGCGGGGTATTCACAGATACGCAGTATTTT

J gene: TRBJ1-6
clone size: NA
V gene: TRBV6-1
D gene: NA
CDR3 protein: CASSEDSNSPLHF
CDR3 DNA: TGTGCCAGCAGTGAAGACAGTAATTCACCCCTCCACTTT

J gene: TRBJ1-1
clone size: once
V gene: TRBV27
D gene: NA
CDR3 protein: CATPREMNTEAFF
CDR3 DNA: TGTGCCACCCCCCGGGAAATGAACACTGAAGCTTTCTTT

J gene: TRBJ1-2
clone size: NA
V gene: TRBV4-1
D gene: TRBD1
CDR3 protein: CASSQKASTQGALGYTF
CDR3 DNA: TGCGCCAGCAGCCAAAAGGCGAGCACGCAGGGGGCCTTAGGCTACACCTTC

J gene: TRBJ1-6
clone size: NA
V gene: TRBV5-1
D gene: NA
CDR3 protein: CASSLVGENSPLHF
CDR3 DNA: TGCGCCAGCAGCTTGGTGGGAGAAAATTCACCCCTCCACTTT

J gene: TRBJ2-2
clone size: NA
V gene: TRBV6-5
D gene: NA
CDR3 protein: CASRPYRAGELFF
CDR3 DNA: TGTGCCAGCAGACCCTACAGAGCCGGGGAGCTGTTTTTT

J gene: TRBJ1-6
clone size: NA
V gene: TRBV5-4
D gene: TRBD1
CDR3 protein: CASSRGQGDSPLHF
CDR3 DNA: TGTGCCAGCAGCAGGGGACAGGGAGATTCACCCCTCCACTTT

J gene: TRBJ1-5
clone size: NA
V gene: TRBV12-3/TRBV12-4
D gene: NA
CDR3 protein: CASSYEGVRPQHF
CDR3 DNA: TGTGCCAGCAGTTATGAAGGGGTGAGGCCCCAGCATTTT

J gene: TRBJ2-1
clone size: NA
V gene: TRBV7-3
D gene: TRBD2
CDR3 protein: CASSPGTLAGFYNEQFF
CDR3 DNA: TGTGCCAGCAGCCCCGGCACACTAGCGGGTTTCTACAATGAGCAGTTCTTC

J gene: TRBJ2-1
clone size: NA
V gene: TRBV25-1
D gene: TRBD2
CDR3 protein: CASSEYRLAGDDEQFF
CDR3 DNA: TGTGCCAGCAGTGAATATCGGCTAGCGGGTGACGATGAGCAGTTCTTC

J gene: TRBJ1-1
clone size: NA
V gene: TRBV6-1
D gene: NA
CDR3 protein: CASSEGGYGMNTEAFF
CDR3 DNA: TGTGCCAGCAGTGAAGGAGGGTATGGAATGAACACTGAAGCTTTCTTT